The 30 T cell receptor beta chains below were found in one sample sequenced in a study of cytomegalovirus exposure and HLA in healthy donors. Primers for the PCR totalled 60 Vbeta and 13 Jbeta. Repertoires were generated with immunoSEQ multiplex PCR, while TCRdb's copy carries only in-frame clones and drops some. The table includes roughly 90,000 clones, 70% to 80% detected once. The sequenced material came from PBMCs. The receptor source for this set is a man aged 30 to 39 in good health and CMV-seropositive.

Notes on this clone: One junction end disagrees with the germline gene, perhaps due to a read error. The chain links TRBV9 to TRBJ1-2; 7 positions match TRBD1. The CDR3 length is 14 residues. Per the germline V gene, CDR1 is SGDLS and CDR2 is YYNGEE. Here the CDR3 DNA reads TGTGCCAGCAGCTACACGACAGGGAACTATGGCTACCCCTTC. This codes for CASSYTTGNYGYPF.

This chain's CDR3 is CAARQGGGTEQYF. CDR3 sequence (DNA): TGTGCCGCAAGACAGGGGGGGGGTACGGAGCAGTACTTC. The chain joins TRBV2 to TRBJ2-7, with 9 positions matching TRBD1. Trimming took 11 bases from V and 7 from J; bases not matched to a gene: 12. This CDR3 contains 13 residues. Germline V CDR1 and CDR2: SNHLY, FYNNEI. The full variable domain, with the rest looked up from reference TRBV2 and TRBJ2-7, is EPEVTQTPSHQVTQMGQEVILRCVPISNHLYFYWYRQILGQKVEFLVSFYNNEISEKSEIFDDQFSVERPDGSNFTLKIRSTKLEDSAMYFCAARQGGGTEQYFGPGTRLTVT.

This clone was counted only a few times. This rearrangement joins TRBV5-6 to TRBJ2-2; D not resolved. The germline V gene encodes CDR1 SGHDT and CDR2 YYEEEE. The CDR3 totals 12 residues. The V gene lost 0 bases and the J gene lost 11 bases, with 8 bases spanning the gap. The CDR3 spells CASSLEYSELFF. The CDR3 nucleotides read TGTGCCAGCAGCTTGGAGTACTCTGAGCTGTTTTTT.

The chain carries TRBV7-8 and TRBJ2-5, with TRBD2 identical over 13 bases. There are 18 residues in the CDR3. The V gene end was trimmed by 4 bases and the J gene end by 0 bases; junction bases not matched to a gene: 8. In germline, CDR1 is SGHVS, CDR2 FQNEAQ. CDR3 protein: CASSWGTSGALYQETQYF. The CDR3 DNA follows: TGTGCCAGCAGCTGGGGGACTAGCGGGGCCCTCTACCAAGAGACCCAGTACTTC.

There are a few counts of this clone. J is TRBJ2-5 and V is TRBV7-3; D might be TRBD2 (7 bases). In germline, CDR1 is SGHTA, CDR2 FQGTGA. The CDR3 length is 15 residues. V dropped 2 bases and J dropped 4 bases, with 14 bases sitting between them. CDR3 amino acids: CASSLWGGRIETQYF. The CDR3 region has the DNA TGTGCCAGCAGCTTATGGGGGGGGCGAATAGAGACCCAGTACTTC.

V usage is TRBV13 and J usage is TRBJ2-1; TRBD1 aligns across 8 bases. Germline CDR1 reads PRHDT; CDR2 reads FYEKMQ (reference sequence). This CDR3 has 15 residues. Losses at the gene ends were 0 bases for V and 6 bases for J; bases not matched to a gene: 4. In DNA, the CDR3 is TGTGCCAGCAGCTTAGGCAGGGGGCATATCAATGAGCAGTTCTTC. Translation: CASSLGRGHINEQFF.

The rearrangement joins TRBV25-1 to TRBJ2-3; 8 bases are a match to TRBD2. V lost 2 bases and J lost 2; bases outside the gene matches: 3. CDR1 is MGHDK, CDR2 SYGVNS, per germline. This CDR3 spans 15 amino acids. The CDR3 coding sequence is TGTGCCAGCAGTGAAAGCGGGAGTCCCACAGATACGCAGTATTTT. As protein: CASSESGSPTDTQYF.

The chain recombines TRBV7-3 with TRBJ1-1; D possibly corresponds to TRBD1 (5 bases). The germline CDR1 and CDR2 sequences are SGHTA and FQGTGA. The ends were cut back, 1 base at V and 8 bases at J, with 11 bases in the middle. This CDR3 has 13 residues. This chain's CDR3 is CASSLNGGGEAFF. The CDR3 DNA reads as TGTGCCAGCAGCTTAAACGGCGGGGGGGAAGCTTTCTTT.

V is TRBV19 and J is TRBJ1-1; 12 nucleotides line up with TRBD1. After removal of 6 bases from V and 4 bases from J, the junction contained 6 bases not matched to a gene. The CDR3 spans 15 residues. Germline values: CDR1 LNHDA, CDR2 SQIVND (reference sequence). The CDR3 is CASSVGTGGITEAFF. DNA for the CDR3: TGTGCCAGTAGCGTTGGGACAGGGGGCATCACTGAAGCTTTCTTT.

J is TRBJ2-3 and V is TRBV27, with 7 bases matching TRBD1. Germline loops: CDR1 MNHEY, CDR2 SMNVEV (reference sequence). V gave up 4 bases and J gave up 0 bases; unmatched junction bases: 4. The CDR3 contains 15 residues. CDR3 protein: CASSWTGRSTDTQYF. The CDR3 DNA sequence: TGTGCCAGCAGTTGGACAGGTCGCAGCACAGATACGCAGTATTTT.

The rearrangement uses TRBV7-9 and TRBJ1-1, with D uncertain. The V end lost 7 bases, the J end lost 4 bases, and 16 bases lay between the germline ends. The CDR3 is 14 residues long. Germline V gene lookup returns CDR1 SEHNR and CDR2 FQNEAQ (reference sequence). The DNA for the CDR3 is TGTGCCAGCAACCCTCGGCGGGATGCCACTGAAGCTTTCTTT. As protein: CASNPRRDATEAFF.

V gene TRBV4-3 combines with J gene TRBJ2-1, with TRBD2 matching 9 bases. Germline V CDR1 and CDR2: LGHNA, YSLEER. V shed 1 base and J 5 bases; nucleotides not matched to a gene: 6. The CDR3 is made up of 16 amino acids. In DNA, the CDR3 is TGCGCCAGCAGCCAAGCCCCTAGCGGGACGAACAATGAGCAGTTCTTC. This codes for CASSQAPSGTNNEQFF.

The V and J genes are TRBV25-1 and TRBJ2-5, with D possibly being TRBD1 (5 bases). The DNA end favors TRBJ2-7, so the J call may be wrong. This CDR3 contains 14 residues. Germline V gene data show CDR1 as MGHDK and CDR2 as SYGVNS. The CDR3 bases are TGTGCCAGCAGTCCTAGGACATCCCCCTACGAGCAGTACTTC. Translation gives CASSPRTSPYEQYF.

The chain joins TRBV4-2 to TRBJ2-1; 10 bases agree with TRBD2. J was trimmed by 8 bases and V by 7 bases; bases with no gene match: 14. Germline CDR1 is LGHNA and CDR2 is YNFKEQ. The CDR3 runs to 16 residues. CDR3 amino acids: CASTVEAGGVLDEQFF. CDR3 bases: TGTGCCAGCACCGTGGAAGCGGGAGGGGTCCTCGATGAGCAGTTCTTC.

Comment on this clone: Relative to the germline gene, one junction end is altered; a read error may explain this. J is TRBJ2-7 and V is TRBV6-5; TRBD2 matches at 16 bases. The germline V gene encodes CDR1 MNHEY and CDR2 SVGAGI. The CDR3 extends over 16 amino acids. The CDR3 coding sequence is TGTGCCAGCAATTACGGGACTAGCGGGAGGGCCGGCGAGCAGTACTTC. This codes for CASNYGTSGRAGEQYF.

The rearrangement uses TRBV6-1 and TRBJ2-1; TRBD2 matches 10 bases. Looked up from germline, CDR1 is MNHNS and CDR2 is SASEGT. V gave up 7 bases and J gave up 3 bases; unmatched junction bases: 9. CDR3 length: 16 residues. The DNA of the CDR3 is TGTGCCAGCACCGAAGCGGGGGGGACGAACTACAATGAGCAGTTCTTC. This gives the protein CASTEAGGTNYNEQFF.

This rearrangement joins TRBV7-3 to TRBJ1-1; 10 bases are a match to TRBD1. J gave up 3 bases and V 6 bases, and 7 bases lay outside the gene matches. CDR1 SGHTA and CDR2 FQGTGA come from the germline V gene. The length of the CDR3 is 15 residues. The CDR3 bases are TGTGCCAGCAGTCCAGAGGGACAGGGGTACACTGAAGCTTTCTTT. Amino acids: CASSPEGQGYTEAFF. The variable domain in full, with the rest retrieved from reference TRBV7-3 and TRBJ1-1, is GAGVSQTPSNKVTEKGKYVELRCDPISGHTALYWYRQSLGQGPEFLIYFQGTGAADDSGLPNDRFFAVRPEGSVSTLKIQRTERGDSAVYLCASSPEGQGYTEAFFGQGTRLTVV.

The V call is TRBV5-6, the J call TRBJ1-2; TRBD1 is a possible D gene (5 bases). V lost 0 bases and J 4 bases, leaving 10 bases between the germline ends. CDR3 length equals 14 residues. Germline values: CDR1 SGHDT, CDR2 YYEEEE. The CDR3 sequence: CASSLGGGTYGYTF. Written as DNA, the CDR3 is TGTGCCAGCAGCTTGGGGGGCGGGACCTATGGCTACACCTTC.

The rearrangement uses TRBV30 and TRBJ2-1; 7 bases align to TRBD1. The length of the CDR3 is 16 residues. V trimming: 0 bases; J trimming: 6 bases; junction bases outside the gene matches: 11. Germline-derived CDR1 and CDR2 are GTSNPN and SVGIG (reference sequence). CDR3 coding DNA: TGTGCCTGGAGTGTACCGGGGACAGCTAAGGCCAATGAGCAGTTCTTC. Protein product: CAWSVPGTAKANEQFF.

The V and J genes are TRBV7-2 and TRBJ2-7; possible D gene TRBD2, 6 bases. Trimming stripped 3 bases from V and 0 bases from J, with 9 bases between. The CDR3 totals 14 residues. Germline loops: CDR1 SGHTA, CDR2 FQGNSA. CDR3 residues: CASSLGLHSYEQYF. In nucleotides, the CDR3 is TGTGCCAGCAGCTTGGGACTCCACTCCTACGAGCAGTACTTC.

The chain combines TRBV6-5 with TRBJ2-7; the D is unclear. Per germline, CDR1 MNHEY and CDR2 SVGAGI. The V end lost 0 bases, the J end lost 3 bases, and 9 bases lay between the germline ends. The CDR3 spans 14 residues. CDR3: CASSYSRLSYEQYF. The CDR3 bases are TGTGCCAGCAGTTACTCGCGGCTGAGCTACGAGCAGTACTTC.

This sequence joins TRBV30 and TRBJ2-5, with D maybe TRBD2 (6 bases). The V end was cut by 0 bases, the J end by 4 bases, with 15 bases between. Germline CDR1 reads GTSNPN; CDR2 reads SVGIG (reference sequence). The CDR3 covers 15 residues. The CDR3 DNA reads TGTGCCTGGAGTGTAGCCGGGAGCTTCACAGAGACCCAGTACTTC. Its translation is CAWSVAGSFTETQYF.

This clone showed up just a few times. The chain has TRBV10-3 and TRBJ1-1; 7 nucleotides match TRBD1. The CDR3 runs to 12 residues. The V gene's germline CDR1 is ENHRY and CDR2 SYGVKD. V lost 11 bases to trimming and J lost 5 bases; unmatched junction nucleotides: 8. CDR3 sequence (DNA): TGTGCCGTTACAGGGGTGGGAACTGAAGCTTTCTTT. This translates into CAVTGVGTEAFF.

This clone was detected only once. The chain carries TRBV7-3 and TRBJ2-5; 9 nucleotides align to TRBD2. The ends lost 3 bases at V and 5 bases at J; junction bases unmatched: 4. The CDR3 is 14 residues long. CDR1 SGHTA and CDR2 FQGTGA come from the germline V gene. For the CDR3, the DNA is TGTGCCAGCAGCTTGCGGGGGGGCGGGGAGACCCAGTACTTC. It yields the protein CASSLRGGGETQYF.

In its sample, this clone was seen once. This chain joins TRBV10-3 and TRBJ2-7; tentatively, D is TRBD1 (6 bases). V lost 10 bases to trimming and J lost 5 bases, with 24 bases between them. The germline CDR1 and CDR2 sequences are ENHRY and SYGVKD. This CDR3 has 15 amino acids. For the CDR3, the DNA is TGTGCCACCCTTTCCTATACAGGGAGTAACGACGAGCAGTACTTC. It specifies CATLSYTGSNDEQYF.

The rearrangement joins TRBV6-4 to TRBJ2-1, with a weak D call TRBD2 (6 bases). This CDR3 is built from 14 residues. The germline V gene encodes CDR1 MRHNA and CDR2 SNTAGT. V lost 3 bases, J lost 6 bases, and 12 bases lay in between. The CDR3 here is CASSEWAGFNEQFF. DNA for the CDR3: TGTGCCAGCAGTGAATGGGCGGGATTCAATGAGCAGTTCTTC.

The chain joins TRBV5-6 to TRBJ2-2; 9 positions agree with TRBD1. The J segment lost 1 base and the V segment lost 4 bases, leaving 5 bases of the junction unmatched. The CDR3 is made up of 16 amino acids. Germline loops: CDR1 SGHDT, CDR2 YYEEEE. Here the CDR3 DNA reads TGTGCCAGCAGCGACGCGGGACAGGGGAACACCGGGGAGCTGTTTTTT. Its translation is CASSDAGQGNTGELFF.

This rearrangement joins TRBV2 to TRBJ1-4, with no clear D. Germline-derived CDR1 and CDR2 are SNHLY and FYNNEI. V gave up 5 bases and J gave up 8 bases, with 18 bases separating them. The CDR3 is 15 amino acids. The CDR3 DNA is TGTGCCAGCAGTCTCGATCGAGGAGTAGGCGAAAAACTGTTTTTT. Encoded protein: CASSLDRGVGEKLFF.

The chain links TRBV9 to TRBJ1-2; D unresolved. V was clipped by 2 bases and J by 6 bases, with 11 bases between them. The germline CDR1 and CDR2 sequences are SGDLS and YYNGEE. The CDR3 runs 13 residues. CDR3 region: CASSVPGMNGYTF. The CDR3 DNA reads as TGTGCCAGCAGCGTTCCGGGGATGAATGGCTACACCTTC.

To note about this clone: An end of the junction differs from the germline gene, which may be a read error. This sequence joins TRBV29-1 and TRBJ1-2; no firm D call. CDR1 SQVTM and CDR2 ANQGSEA come from the germline V gene. The CDR3 has 11 residues. The CDR3, as DNA: TGCAGGGTGCAGACGAACTATGGCTACCCCTTC. It is translated as CRVQTNYGYPF. Drawing the rest from reference TRBV29-1 and TRBJ1-2, the complete variable domain is SAVISQKPSRDICQRGTSLTIQCQVDSQVTMMFWYRQQPGQSLTLIATANQGSEATYESGFVIDKFPISRPNLTFSTLTVSNMSPEDSSIYLCRVQTNYGYPFGSGTRLTVV.